One TCR beta chain is described in this entry. Its antigen is not identified. The data were taken from a study of response to subunit inactivated influenza vaccine. The study, taken as a whole, reports: Authors suggested that a seasonal influenza vaccination recruits few new T cells each time.

Germline V gene data show CDR1 as SQVTM and CDR2 as ANQGSEA. Trimming shortened V by 6 bases and J by 0 bases, and 11 bases separated the two germline ends. The CDR3 length is 13 residues. Each CDR3 protein gets one entry after TCRdb re-called the RT-PCR reads with MiXCR. The table includes 550,000 to 800,000 distinct CDR3 sequences, about 14% detected once. The starting material was PBMCs from blood, obtained approximately 15 days before vaccination. The chain uses TRBV29-1 and TRBJ1-2, with D hard to call. This TCR was sampled from a man aged 50-59 years who received an inactivated influenza vaccine. The CDR3 loop is CSVQSQTNYGYTF. The DNA for the CDR3 is TGCAGCGTCCAGAGCCAAACTAACTATGGCTACACCTTC.